The 23 T cell receptor beta chains below come from one sample, sequenced in a study of blood T cells in healthy people across ages. Primers used in a second PCR of about 7 to 12 cycles were a sample-barcoded 5' primer and a J-beta primer mix. TCRdb analysed the 5' RACE reads with MiXCR anew, one entry per CDR3 protein. The table records about 1 million distinct CDR3 sequences, less than 50% of them present only once. The material sequenced was blood. These receptors came from a woman in her fifties or sixties in good health.

The table lists this clonotype with many counts. This chain joins TRBV20-1 and TRBJ2-5; D remains unclear. V was trimmed by 1 base and J by 1 base, leaving 13 bases between them. Germline loops: CDR1 DFQATT, CDR2 SNEGSKA (reference sequence). CDR3 size: 15 residues. The CDR3 DNA reads TGCAGTGCTAGAGTGGCTGGTACTATCCAAGAGACCCAGTACTTC. Its translation: CSARVAGTIQETQYF.

This clonotype appeared a few times. The chain combines TRBV29-1 with TRBJ1-2, with D maybe TRBD1 (5 bases). V was pared by 7 bases and J by 5 bases, with 17 bases between. Germline V gene data show CDR1 as SQVTM and CDR2 as ANQGSEA. The CDR3 extends over 13 amino acids. The CDR3 here is CSAPNPGGYGYTF. CDR3 in DNA: TGCAGCGCCCCAAACCCGGGGGGGTATGGCTACACCTTC.

The rearrangement links TRBV27 to TRBJ2-3; 11 nucleotides agree with TRBD1. This CDR3 spans 15 amino acids. After removal of 5 bases from V and 7 bases from J, the junction contained 8 bases not matched to a gene. Germline assignment: CDR1 MNHEY and CDR2 SMNVEV (reference sequence). Here the CDR3 reads CASSAWTGGGNTQYF. In nucleotides, the CDR3 is TGTGCCAGCAGTGCCTGGACAGGGGGCGGGAATACGCAGTATTTT.

This clonotype has a handful of counts. The chain uses TRBV14 and TRBJ2-3; no clear D gene. Trimming pared 3 bases from V and 1 base from J, leaving 8 bases between. The length of the CDR3 is 14 residues. Germline assignment: CDR1 SGHDN and CDR2 FVKESK. CDR3 loop: CASSQRPGTDTQYF. In nucleotides, the CDR3 is TGTGCCAGCAGCCAGAGGCCGGGCACAGATACGCAGTATTTT.

J is TRBJ2-1 and V is TRBV7-8, with a tentative D call TRBD1 (7 bases). V was shortened by 7 bases and J by 7 bases, with 20 bases between the two germline ends. Germline V CDR1 and CDR2: SGHVS, FQNEAQ. This CDR3 region has 15 residues. This CDR3 reads CASNPRQGGRNEQFF. For the CDR3, the DNA is TGTGCCAGCAACCCTCGACAGGGAGGACGTAATGAGCAGTTCTTC.

This clonotype was recorded a few times. The chain is built from TRBV12-3 or TRBV12-4 and TRBJ2-7; D might be TRBD2 (5 bases). The CDR3 extends over 14 amino acids. The V end was cut by 2 bases, the J end by 4 bases, with 12 bases between. CDR3 sequence reads: CASSLWRVGYEQYF. CDR3 in DNA: TGTGCCAGCAGTTTATGGCGGGTCGGATACGAGCAGTACTTC.

The chain combines TRBV27 with TRBJ2-7, with TRBD2 matching over 10 bases. The DNA end favors TRBJ2-5, so the J call may be wrong. Germline V gene lookup returns CDR1 MNHEY and CDR2 SMNVEV (reference sequence). The CDR3 runs 16 residues. CDR3 in DNA: TGTGCCAGCAGTTTACAGCGGGAGGGCCTTCAGGAGACCCAGTACTTC. As protein: CASSLQREGLQETQYF.

The chain recombines TRBV11-3 with TRBJ1-6, with unresolved D. The CDR3 covers 19 residues. Germline values: CDR1 SGHNT, CDR2 YENEEA. V gave up 2 bases and J gave up 0 bases, with 17 bases separating them. CDR3 in amino acids: CASSLRWSGSSSYNSPLHF. For the CDR3, the DNA is TGTGCCAGCAGCTTAAGGTGGTCCGGCTCGAGCTCCTATAATTCACCCCTCCACTTT.

This chain connects TRBV6-5 to TRBJ2-1; no reliable D call. Trimming removed 4 bases from V and 0 bases from J, with 13 bases in between. Germline V gene data show CDR1 as MNHEY and CDR2 as SVGAGI. This CDR3 comprises 16 residues. CDR3 sequence: CASSCSHSSSYNEQFF. The CDR3 DNA reads TGTGCCAGCAGTTGCTCTCACAGCAGCTCCTACAATGAGCAGTTCTTC.

This clonotype was seen many times. The V and J genes are TRBV7-4 and TRBJ1-1; D gene uncertain. The CDR3 is 12 residues long. Germline V gene sequence: CDR1 SGHVT, CDR2 SQSDAQ. The V gene lost 2 bases and the J gene lost 6 bases, with 7 bases spanning the gap. In nucleotides, the CDR3 is TGTGCCAGCAGCTTATTGGTAGCTGAAGCTTTCTTT. It translates to CASSLLVAEAFF.

The rearrangement links TRBV10-3 to TRBJ2-7; 10 positions agree with TRBD2. Germline trimming cut 2 bases from V and 2 bases from J; bases unmatched to any gene: 6. This CDR3 has 16 residues. Germline V CDR1 and CDR2: ENHRY, SYGVKD. The DNA of the CDR3 is TGTGCCATCAGTGAGGTGCGGACTAGCGGAACCTACGAGCAGTACTTC. Protein sequence: CAISEVRTSGTYEQYF.

J is TRBJ2-3 and V is TRBV6-6; TRBD1 might be the D (7 bases). The CDR3 contains 14 residues. Germline loops: CDR1 MNHNY, CDR2 SVGAGI (reference sequence). The germline V and J ends were trimmed by 5 bases and 2 bases, with 11 bases remaining between them. CDR3 in DNA: TGTGCCAGCAGTCGGGGGACAGACACAGATACGCAGTATTTT. Amino acid sequence: CASSRGTDTDTQYF.

This clonotype has more than one count but fewer than ten. The chain couples TRBV6-1 to TRBJ2-3, with 7 nucleotides matching TRBD2. Germline V gene data show CDR1 as MNHNS and CDR2 as SASEGT. The CDR3 consists of 14 residues. J gave up 2 bases and V 6 bases, and 5 bases lay outside the gene matches. CDR3 region: CASRIRDYTDTQYF. In nucleotides, the CDR3 is TGTGCCAGCAGGATTCGGGACTACACAGATACGCAGTATTTT.

This clonotype was observed a few times. The J gene is TRBJ2-3, the V gene TRBV29-1; 7 bases match TRBD1. Germline CDR1 is SQVTM and CDR2 is ANQGSEA. There are 14 residues in the CDR3. Germline trimming cut 4 bases from V and 1 base from J; bases unmatched to any gene: 5. DNA of the CDR3: TGCAGCGTTGCTGACAGGGTCGGCACAGATACGCAGTATTTT. Translating gives CSVADRVGTDTQYF.

V usage is TRBV20-1 and J usage is TRBJ2-7, with no clear D. There are 11 residues in the CDR3. Germline assignment: CDR1 DFQATT and CDR2 SNEGSKA (reference sequence). The V gene lost 1 base and the J gene lost 7 bases, with 8 bases spanning the gap. The CDR3 spells CSARGSGEQYF. CDR3 DNA: TGCAGTGCTAGAGGGAGTGGGGAGCAGTACTTC.

This clonotype has just one count. The J gene is TRBJ2-7, the V gene TRBV29-1, with D tentatively TRBD1 or TRBD2 (5 bases each). The CDR3 is 12 residues long. Germline-derived CDR1 and CDR2 are SQVTM and ANQGSEA. V was pared by 1 base and J by 6 bases, with 10 bases between. CDR3 DNA: TGCAGCGTTGAAGGCCAGGGAGTCGAGCAGTACTTC. It is translated as CSVEGQGVEQYF.

V and J are TRBV9 and TRBJ2-1; maybe TRBD2 (6 bases). This CDR3 contains 16 residues. The germline V and J ends were trimmed by 1 base and 1 base, with 12 bases remaining between them. The V gene's germline CDR1 is SGDLS and CDR2 YYNGEE. The CDR3 here is CASSVTGDLSYNEQFF. The CDR3 region has the DNA TGTGCCAGCAGCGTAACGGGGGATCTGTCCTACAATGAGCAGTTCTTC.

In its sample, this clonotype was seen a few times. The chain joins TRBV5-1 to TRBJ2-5; D is possibly TRBD2 (5 bases). The CDR3 loop spans 13 amino acids. The germline gives CDR1 SGHRS, CDR2 YFSETQ. The V end was cut by 4 bases, the J end by 11 bases, with 18 bases between. In DNA form, the CDR3 reads TGCGCCAGCAGCCCCGAACTAGGTCTGGAGCAGTACTTC. It codes for CASSPELGLEQYF. The complete variable domain, with remaining parts taken from reference TRBV5-1 and TRBJ2-5, reads KAGVTQTPRYLIKTRGQQVTLSCSPISGHRSVSWYQQTPGQGLQFLFEYFSETQRNKGNFPGRFSGRQFSNSRSEMNVSTLELGDSALYLCASSPELGLEQYFGPGTRLLVL.

This clonotype has just a few counts. The V call is TRBV7-9, the J call TRBJ2-1; 7 bases map to TRBD2. The trim removed 5 bases at V and 9 bases at J, leaving 10 bases unmatched. The CDR3 has 14 residues. Germline CDR1 SEHNR, CDR2 FQNEAQ (reference sequence). The CDR3 region has the DNA TGTGCCAGCAGCCCAGGTGGGACTACGGGTGAGCAGTTCTTC. This encodes CASSPGGTTGEQFF.

This clonotype was counted once. The rearrangement links TRBV29-1 to TRBJ2-1, with D unresolved. The CDR3 has 13 amino acids. Trimming stripped 5 bases from V and 8 bases from J, with 16 bases between. Looked up from germline, CDR1 is SQVTM and CDR2 is ANQGSEA. The CDR3 nucleotides are TGCAGCGTTAGGGATGTCAGGAACTATGAGCAGTTCTTC. Protein: CSVRDVRNYEQFF.

This sequence joins TRBV28 and TRBJ1-4, with D hard to call. Per germline, CDR1 MDHEN and CDR2 SYDVKM. Trimming shortened V by 8 bases and J by 7 bases, and 14 bases separated the two germline ends. The CDR3 is 13 residues long. The CDR3 DNA is TGTGCCAGCGAGGACCGTAGATTTGAAAAACTGTTTTTT. Encoded protein: CASEDRRFEKLFF.

The genes are TRBV20-1 and TRBJ2-3; the match to TRBD2 covers 7 bases. This CDR3 has 15 residues. Germline-derived CDR1 and CDR2 are DFQATT and SNEGSKA (reference sequence). V was clipped by 6 bases and J by 2 bases; unmatched bases: 11. This CDR3 is CSALKSSGFTDTQYF. The CDR3 nucleotides read TGCAGTGCCCTGAAGTCTAGCGGCTTCACAGATACGCAGTATTTT.

This sequence joins TRBV7-6 and TRBJ2-7; 9 nucleotides agree with TRBD1. This CDR3 is 16 amino acids long. Germline V gene data show CDR1 as SGHVS and CDR2 as FNYEAQ. The V segment lost 1 base and the J segment 1 base; nucleotides outside the gene matches: 5. The CDR3 DNA reads TGTGCCAGCAGCTTAGATGTTGGGACAGGGTCCTACGAGCAGTACTTC. Its translation: CASSLDVGTGSYEQYF.